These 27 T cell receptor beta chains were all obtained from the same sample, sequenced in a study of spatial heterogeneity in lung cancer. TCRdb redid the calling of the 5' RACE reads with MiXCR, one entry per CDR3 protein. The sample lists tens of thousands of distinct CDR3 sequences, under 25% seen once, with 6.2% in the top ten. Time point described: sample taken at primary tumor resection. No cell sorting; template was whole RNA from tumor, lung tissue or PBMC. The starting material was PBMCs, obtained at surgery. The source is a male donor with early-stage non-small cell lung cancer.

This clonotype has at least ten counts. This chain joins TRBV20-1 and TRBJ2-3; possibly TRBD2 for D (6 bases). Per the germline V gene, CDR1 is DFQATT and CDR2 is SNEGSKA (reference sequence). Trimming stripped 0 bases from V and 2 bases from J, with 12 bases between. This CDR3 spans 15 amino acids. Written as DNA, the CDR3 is TGCAGTGCTAGAGATCCCAGCGGGTACACAGATACGCAGTATTTT. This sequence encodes CSARDPSGYTDTQYF.

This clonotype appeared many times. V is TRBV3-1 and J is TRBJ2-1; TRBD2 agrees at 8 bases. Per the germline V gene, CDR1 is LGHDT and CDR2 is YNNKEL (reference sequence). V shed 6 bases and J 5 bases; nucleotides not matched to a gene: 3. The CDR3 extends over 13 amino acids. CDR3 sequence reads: CASSPGRDNEQFF. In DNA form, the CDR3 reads TGTGCCAGCAGTCCCGGGAGGGACAATGAGCAGTTCTTC.

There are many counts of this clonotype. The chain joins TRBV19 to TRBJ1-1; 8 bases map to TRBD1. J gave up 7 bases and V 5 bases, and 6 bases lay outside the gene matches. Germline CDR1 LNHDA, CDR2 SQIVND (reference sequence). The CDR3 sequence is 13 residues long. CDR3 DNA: TGTGCCAGTAGTCCGCGACAGGGGAGTGAAGCTTTCTTT. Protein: CASSPRQGSEAFF.

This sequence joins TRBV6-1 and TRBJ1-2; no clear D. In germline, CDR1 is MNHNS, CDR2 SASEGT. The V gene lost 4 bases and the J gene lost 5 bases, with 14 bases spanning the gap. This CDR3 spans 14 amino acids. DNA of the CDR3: TGTGCCAGCAGTGTGACCACAGATCGGTATGGCTACACCTTC. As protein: CASSVTTDRYGYTF.

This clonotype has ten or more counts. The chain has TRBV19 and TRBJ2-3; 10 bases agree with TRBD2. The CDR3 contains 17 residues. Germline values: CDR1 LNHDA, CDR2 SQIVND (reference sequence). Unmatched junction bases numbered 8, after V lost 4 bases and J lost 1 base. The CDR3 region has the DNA TGTGCCAGTAGTAAACTTCTAGCGGGAGTCGGCACAGATACGCAGTATTTT. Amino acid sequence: CASSKLLAGVGTDTQYF.

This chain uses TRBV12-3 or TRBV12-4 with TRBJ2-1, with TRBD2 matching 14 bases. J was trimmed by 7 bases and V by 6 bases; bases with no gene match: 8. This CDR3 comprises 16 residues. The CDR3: CASSGTSGGFRNEQFF. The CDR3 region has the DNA TGTGCCAGCAGCGGGACTAGCGGGGGCTTCAGGAATGAGCAGTTCTTC.

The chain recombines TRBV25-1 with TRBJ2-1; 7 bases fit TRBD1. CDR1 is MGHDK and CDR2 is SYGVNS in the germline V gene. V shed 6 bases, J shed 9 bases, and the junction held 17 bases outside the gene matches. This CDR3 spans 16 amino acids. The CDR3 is CASRPNRGFPGSEQFF. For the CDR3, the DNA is TGTGCCAGCAGGCCCAACAGGGGCTTCCCGGGGAGTGAGCAGTTCTTC.

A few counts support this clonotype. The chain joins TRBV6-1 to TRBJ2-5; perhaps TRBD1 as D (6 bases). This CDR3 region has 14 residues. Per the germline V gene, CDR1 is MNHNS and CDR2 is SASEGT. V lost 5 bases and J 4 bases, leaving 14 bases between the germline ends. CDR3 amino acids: CASSPLDRPETQYF. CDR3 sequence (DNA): TGTGCCAGCAGTCCCCTCGACAGGCCAGAGACCCAGTACTTC.

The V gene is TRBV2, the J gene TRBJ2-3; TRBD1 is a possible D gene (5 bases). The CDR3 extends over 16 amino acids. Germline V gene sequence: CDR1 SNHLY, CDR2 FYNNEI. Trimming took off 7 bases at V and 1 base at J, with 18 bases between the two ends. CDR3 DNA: TGTGCCAGCAAGTGGGGCGGCACAGGCGGCACAGATACGCAGTATTTT. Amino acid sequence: CASKWGGTGGTDTQYF.

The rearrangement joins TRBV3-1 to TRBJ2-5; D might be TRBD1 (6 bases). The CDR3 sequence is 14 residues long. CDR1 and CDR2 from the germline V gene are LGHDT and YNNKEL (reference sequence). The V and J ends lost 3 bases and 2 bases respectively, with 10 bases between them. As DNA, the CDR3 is TGTGCCAGCAGCCATCTGGGACAACAAGAGACCCAGTACTTC. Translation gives CASSHLGQQETQYF.

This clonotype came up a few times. As DNA, the CDR3 is TGTGCCAGCAGCGTAGATCCTTCGAACACTGAAGCTTTCTTT. Its protein product is CASSVDPSNTEAFF. The V call is TRBV7-3, the J call TRBJ1-1; no clear D gene. CDR1 is SGHTA, CDR2 FQGTGA, per germline. CDR3 length: 14 residues. V was clipped by 5 bases and J by 1 base, with 11 bases between them.

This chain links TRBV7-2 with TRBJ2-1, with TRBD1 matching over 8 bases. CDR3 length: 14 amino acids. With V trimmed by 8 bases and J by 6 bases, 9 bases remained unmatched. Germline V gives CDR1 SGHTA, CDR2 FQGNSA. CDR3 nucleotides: TGTGCCAGCCAACTGACAGGGGTGATCAATGAGCAGTTCTTC. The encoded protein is CASQLTGVINEQFF.

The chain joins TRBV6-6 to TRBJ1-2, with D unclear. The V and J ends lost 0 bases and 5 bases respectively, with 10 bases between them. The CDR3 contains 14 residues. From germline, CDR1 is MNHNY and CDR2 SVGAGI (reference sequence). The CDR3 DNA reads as TGTGCCAGCAGTTACTCGCGGGGAGCTTATGGCTACACCTTC. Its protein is CASSYSRGAYGYTF.

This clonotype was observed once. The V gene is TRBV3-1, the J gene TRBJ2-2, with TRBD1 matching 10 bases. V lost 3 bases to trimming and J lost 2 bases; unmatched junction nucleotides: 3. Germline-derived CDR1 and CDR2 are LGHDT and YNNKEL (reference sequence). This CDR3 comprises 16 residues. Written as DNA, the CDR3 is TGTGCCAGCAGCCAGGGGACAGGGGCTAACACCGGGGAGCTGTTTTTT. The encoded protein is CASSQGTGANTGELFF.

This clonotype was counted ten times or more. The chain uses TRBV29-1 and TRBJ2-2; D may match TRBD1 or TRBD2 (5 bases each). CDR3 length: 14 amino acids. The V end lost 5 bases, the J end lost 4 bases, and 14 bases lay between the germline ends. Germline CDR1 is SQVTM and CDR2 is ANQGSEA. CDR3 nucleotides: TGCAGCGTTCGGGGTCAGGGCGGCACCGGGGAGCTGTTTTTT. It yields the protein CSVRGQGGTGELFF.

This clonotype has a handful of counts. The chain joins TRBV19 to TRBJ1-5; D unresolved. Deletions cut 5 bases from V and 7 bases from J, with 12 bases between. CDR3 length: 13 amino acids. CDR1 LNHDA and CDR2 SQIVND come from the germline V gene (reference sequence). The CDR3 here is CASSVALGQPQHF. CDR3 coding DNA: TGTGCCAGTAGTGTGGCTTTGGGGCAGCCCCAGCATTTT.

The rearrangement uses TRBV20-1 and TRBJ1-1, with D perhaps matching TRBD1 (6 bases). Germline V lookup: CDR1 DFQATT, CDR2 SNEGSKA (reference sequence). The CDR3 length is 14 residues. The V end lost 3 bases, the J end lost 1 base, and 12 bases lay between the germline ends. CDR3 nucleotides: TGCAGTGCTAGTTTGGGGGGCAGGAACACTGAAGCTTTCTTT. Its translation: CSASLGGRNTEAFF.

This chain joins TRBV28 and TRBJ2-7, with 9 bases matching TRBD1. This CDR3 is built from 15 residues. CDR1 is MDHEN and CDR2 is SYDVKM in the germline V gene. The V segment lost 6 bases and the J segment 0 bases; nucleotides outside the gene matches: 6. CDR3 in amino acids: CASSQPGQGSYEQYF. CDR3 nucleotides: TGTGCCAGCAGCCAACCGGGACAGGGCTCCTACGAGCAGTACTTC.

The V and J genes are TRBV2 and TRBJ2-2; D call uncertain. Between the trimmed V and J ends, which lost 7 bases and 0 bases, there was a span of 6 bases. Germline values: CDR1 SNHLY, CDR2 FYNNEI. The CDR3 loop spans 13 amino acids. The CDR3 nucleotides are TGTGCCAGCAATCCAGCGAACACCGGGGAGCTGTTTTTT. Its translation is CASNPANTGELFF.

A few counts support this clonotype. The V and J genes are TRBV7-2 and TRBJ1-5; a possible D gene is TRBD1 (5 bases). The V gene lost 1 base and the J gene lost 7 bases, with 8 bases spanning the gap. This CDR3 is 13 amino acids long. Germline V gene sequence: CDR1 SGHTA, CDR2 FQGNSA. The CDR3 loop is CASSLEWDQPQHF. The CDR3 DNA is TGTGCCAGCAGCTTAGAGTGGGACCAGCCCCAGCATTTT. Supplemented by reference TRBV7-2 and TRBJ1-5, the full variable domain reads GAGVSQSPSNKVTEKGKDVELRCDPISGHTALYWYRQSLGQGLEFLIYFQGNSAPDKSGLPSDRFSAERTGGSVSTLTIQRTQQEDSAVYLCASSLEWDQPQHFGDGTRLSIL.

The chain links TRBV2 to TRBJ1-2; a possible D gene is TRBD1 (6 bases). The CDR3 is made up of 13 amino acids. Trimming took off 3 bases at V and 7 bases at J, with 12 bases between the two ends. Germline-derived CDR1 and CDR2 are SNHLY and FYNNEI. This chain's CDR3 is CASSDTGSFGYTF. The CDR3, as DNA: TGTGCCAGCAGTGACACAGGGTCATTTGGCTACACCTTC.

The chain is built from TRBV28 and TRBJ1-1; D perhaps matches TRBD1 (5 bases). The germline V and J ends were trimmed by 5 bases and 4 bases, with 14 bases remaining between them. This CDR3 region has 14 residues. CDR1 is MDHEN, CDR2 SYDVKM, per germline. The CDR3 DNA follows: TGTGCCAGCAGTCCTGCCCCTCAGGGCACTGAAGCTTTCTTT. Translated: CASSPAPQGTEAFF.

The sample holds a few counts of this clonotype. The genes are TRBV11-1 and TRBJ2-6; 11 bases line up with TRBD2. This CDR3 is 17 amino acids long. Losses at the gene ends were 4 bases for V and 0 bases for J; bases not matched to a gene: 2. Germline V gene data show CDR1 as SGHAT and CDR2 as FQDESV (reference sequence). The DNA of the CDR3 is TGTGCCAGCAGCTCCACTAGCGGGAGCTCTGGGGCCAACGTCCTGACTTTC. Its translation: CASSSTSGSSGANVLTF.

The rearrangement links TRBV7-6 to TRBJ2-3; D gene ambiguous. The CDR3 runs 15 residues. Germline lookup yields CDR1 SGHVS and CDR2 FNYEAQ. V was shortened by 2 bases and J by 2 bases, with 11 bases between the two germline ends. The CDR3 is CASSLSRADTDTQYF. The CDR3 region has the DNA TGTGCCAGCAGCTTAAGTCGGGCAGACACAGATACGCAGTATTTT.

CDR3 protein: CSATLVSYEQYF. CDR3 coding DNA: TGCAGTGCTACCCTAGTATCCTACGAGCAGTACTTC. This chain connects TRBV20-1 to TRBJ2-7, with D hard to call. Trimming left V 4 bases short and J 1 base short, with 8 bases between. CDR3 length: 12 amino acids. The germline CDR1 and CDR2 sequences are DFQATT and SNEGSKA (reference sequence).

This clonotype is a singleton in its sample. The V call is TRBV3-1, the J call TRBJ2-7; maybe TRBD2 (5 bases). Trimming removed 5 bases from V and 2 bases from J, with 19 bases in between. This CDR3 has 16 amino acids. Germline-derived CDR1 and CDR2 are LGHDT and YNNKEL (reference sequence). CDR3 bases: TGTGCCAGCAGCAGCTTTATTGCGGGCACTCCCTACGAGCAGTACTTC. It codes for CASSSFIAGTPYEQYF.

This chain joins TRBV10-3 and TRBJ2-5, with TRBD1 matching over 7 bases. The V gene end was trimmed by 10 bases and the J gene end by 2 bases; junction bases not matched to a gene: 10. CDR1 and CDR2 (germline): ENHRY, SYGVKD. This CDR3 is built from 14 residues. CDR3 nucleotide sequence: TGTGCCAGCCGGGACAGAACAACTCAAGAGACCCAGTACTTC. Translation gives CASRDRTTQETQYF.